The T cell receptor beta chain described here comes from a study of T-cell reconstitution after alpha-beta-depleted transplantation in children. This clonotype has just a few counts. CDR3 length equals 16 residues. V was clipped by 3 bases and J by 3 bases, with 18 bases between them. Germline values: CDR1 DFQATT, CDR2 SNEGSKA (reference sequence). A TCRbeta library incorporating unique molecular identifiers was prepared. Each CDR3 protein is one row after TCRdb ran MiXCR on the PCR reads. The data contain around 580,000 distinct CDR3 sequences, approximately 30% of them seen just once; the ten biggest clones take up about 35%.

This sample comprised PBMCs, obtained before TCRalphabeta/CD19-depleted stem cell transplant. This clonotype was obtained from a boy younger than two with Wiskott-Aldrich syndrome, due to receive a stem cell transplant. This chain connects TRBV20-1 to TRBJ2-1; the D gene could be TRBD1 or TRBD2 (5 bases each). The CDR3 is CSARGPPGTFYNEQFF. CDR3 nucleotide sequence: TGCAGTGCTAGGGGGCCTCCCGGGACCTTCTACAATGAGCAGTTCTTC.